Described below is a single T cell receptor (beta chain) sequence and its context. In germline, CDR1 is MNHNY, CDR2 SVGAGI (reference sequence). CDR3 length: 13 residues. With 300,000 cells each, the CD8+ T cell subsets were individually sorted in triplicate. UMI-labeled TRB cDNA libraries were prepared by 5' RACE. TCRdb re-called the 5' RACE reads and catalogs CDR3 proteins one per entry, DNA excluded. The sample spans tens of thousands of distinct CDR3 sequences; the ten largest clones claim approximately 1.4%. The data were taken from a study of CXCR3-negative and CXCR3-positive naive CD8 T cells. The specimen sequenced was naive CXCR3- CD8+ T cells from blood. Subset given: CD45RO-CCR7+CD27+CD95- naive CD8+ T cells lacking CXCR3 (TNR3-). The source of this sequence is a human donor in good health. Some clones in this sample may be carry-over from other donors' samples. V usage is TRBV6-6 and J usage is TRBJ2-7; absent DNA, TCRdb's TRBD2 call cannot be checked. The CDR3 here is CASGLAGDYEQYF.